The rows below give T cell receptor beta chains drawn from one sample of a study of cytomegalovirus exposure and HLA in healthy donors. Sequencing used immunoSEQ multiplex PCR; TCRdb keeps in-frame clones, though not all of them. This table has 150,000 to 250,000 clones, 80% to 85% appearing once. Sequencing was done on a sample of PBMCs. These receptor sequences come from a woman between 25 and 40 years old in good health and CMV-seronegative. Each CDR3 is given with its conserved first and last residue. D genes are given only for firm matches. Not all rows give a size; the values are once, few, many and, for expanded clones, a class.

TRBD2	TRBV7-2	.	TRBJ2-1	TGTGCCAGCAGCTTTCTAGCGGGGGGGGACAATGAGCAGTTCTTC	CASSFLAGGDNEQFF
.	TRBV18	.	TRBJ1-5	TGTGCCAGCTCACCCGGGACACATAGCAATCAGCCCCAGCATTTT	CASSPGTHSNQPQHF
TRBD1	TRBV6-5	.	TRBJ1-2	TGTGCCAGCCAGGGCCAGGGGGCGCTCGGCTACACCTTC	CASQGQGALGYTF
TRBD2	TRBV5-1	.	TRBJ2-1	TGCGCCAGCAGCCGGACCCCTAGCGGGAGGGGTGGCCTTGAGCAGTTCTTC	CASSRTPSGRGGLEQFF
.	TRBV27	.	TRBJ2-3	TGTGCCAGCCATAACCCTCGACTGACAGGCCTCACAGATACGCAGTATTTT	CASHNPRLTGLTDTQYF
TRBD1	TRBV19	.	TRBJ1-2	TGTGCCAGTACCCCCGGACAGGGGGCCGATGGCTACACCTTC	CASTPGQGADGYTF
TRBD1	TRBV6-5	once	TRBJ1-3	TGTGCCAGCAGTCGTCCCGGGACAGGTACCAACACCATATATTTT	CASSRPGTGTNTIYF
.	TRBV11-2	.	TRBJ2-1	TGTGCCAGCAGCGTCCAACGAGATAATGAGCAGTTCTTC	CASSVQRDNEQFF
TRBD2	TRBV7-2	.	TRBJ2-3	TGTGCCAGCAGCGTACTAGCGGGGGGCCGTACGCAGTATTTT	CASSVLAGGRTQYF
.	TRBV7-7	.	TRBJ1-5	TGTGCCAGCAGCTTAGTGTGCCCAGTCTATCAGCCCCAGCATTTT	CASSLVCPVYQPQHF
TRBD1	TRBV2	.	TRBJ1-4	TGTGCCAGCGGGGACAGGGGGCATAATGAAAAACTGTTTTTT	CASGDRGHNEKLFF
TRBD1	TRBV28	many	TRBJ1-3	TGTGCCAGCAGCTTTCAAAGGAGACAGGGCACTGGAAACACCATATATTTT	CASSFQRRQGTGNTIYF
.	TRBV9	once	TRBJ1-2	TGTGCCAGCAGCGTAGACGGGAGGGACGGCTATGGCTACACCTTC	CASSVDGRDGYGYTF
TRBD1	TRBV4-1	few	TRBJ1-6	TGCGCCAGCAGCCAATCCGGGACAGGGGGTTCACCCCTCCACTTT	CASSQSGTGGSPLHF
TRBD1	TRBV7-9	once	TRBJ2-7	TGTGCCAGCAGCTTAGAGGGGGCCCCGGAGTACGAGCAGTACTTC	CASSLEGAPEYEQYF
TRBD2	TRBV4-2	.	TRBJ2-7	TGTGCCAGCAGCCAAGTCCGCGGACTAGCCTACGAGCAGTACTTC	CASSQVRGLAYEQYF
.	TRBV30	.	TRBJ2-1	TGTGCCTGGAGTCGTACGGGCAATGAGCAGTTCTTC	CAWSRTGNEQFF
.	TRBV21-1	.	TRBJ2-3	TGTGCCAGCAGCCCGAGCGGGGGCTTTAGCACAGATACGCAGTATTTT	CASSPSGGFSTDTQYF
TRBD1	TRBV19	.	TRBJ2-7	TGTGCCAGTAGCAAGACAGGGGCTCGTGCCTACGAGCAGTACTTC	CASSKTGARAYEQYF
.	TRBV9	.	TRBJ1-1	TGTGCCAGCAGCATCACTACAGGGAACACTGAAGCTTTCTTT	CASSITTGNTEAFF
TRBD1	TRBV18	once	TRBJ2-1	TGTGCCAGCTCACCACTCGGGACAGGGGCCTACAATGAGCAGTTCTTC	CASSPLGTGAYNEQFF
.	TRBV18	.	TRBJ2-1	TGTGCCAGCTCACCACCGGGACTCAGGGAAATCGATGAGCAGTTCTTC	CASSPPGLREIDEQFF
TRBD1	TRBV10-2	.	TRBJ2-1	TGCGCCAGCAGAGAACAGGGGACCTACAATGAGCAGTTCTTC	CASREQGTYNEQFF
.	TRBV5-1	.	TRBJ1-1	TGCGCCAGCAGGCCTACAGGGATGAACACTGAAGCTTTCTTT	CASRPTGMNTEAFF
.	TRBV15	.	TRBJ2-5	TGTGCCACCAGCAGAGATGGTGGGGGGTGGGAGACCCAGTACTTC	CATSRDGGGWETQYF
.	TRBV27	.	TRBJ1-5	TGTGCCAGCAGTGCACAGGTTCAGCCCCAGCATTTT	CASSAQVQPQHF
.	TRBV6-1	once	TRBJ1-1	TGTGCCAGCAGTGAAGCTGTACCTCAAGTCGGAGCTTTCTTT	CASSEAVPQVGAFF
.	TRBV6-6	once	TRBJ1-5	TGTGCCAGCAGTCTGGCTGGTCAGCCCCAGCATTTT	CASSLAGQPQHF
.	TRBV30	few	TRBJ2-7	TGTGCCTGGAGTGTCCAGGGCTACGAGCAGTACTTC	CAWSVQGYEQYF
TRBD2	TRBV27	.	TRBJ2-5	TGTGCCAGCAGTTTATCAACGGGGGCTAGCGGGATGGAAGAGACCCAGTACTTC	CASSLSTGASGMEETQYF
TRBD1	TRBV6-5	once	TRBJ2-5	TGTGCCAGCATTTTTGACAGGGGCGGGACCCAGTACTTC	CASIFDRGGTQYF
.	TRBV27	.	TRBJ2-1	TGTGCCAGCAGTACCGGGACTGAATACAATGAGCAGTTCTTC	CASSTGTEYNEQFF
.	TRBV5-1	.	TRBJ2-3	TGCGCCAGCAGCCCGGACTCGTTAGATACGCAGTATTTT	CASSPDSLDTQYF
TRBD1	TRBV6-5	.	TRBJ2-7	TGTGCCAGCAGTTACTCGACAGGGGCTAGCTACGAGCAGTACTTC	CASSYSTGASYEQYF
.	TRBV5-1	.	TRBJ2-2	TGCGCCAGCAGCTTACAGGCCAACACCGGGGAGCTGTTTTTT	CASSLQANTGELFF
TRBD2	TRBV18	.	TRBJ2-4	TGTGCCAGCTCACCATTTGCTAGCGGGAGTTTCGCCAAAAACATTCAGTACTTC	CASSPFASGSFAKNIQYF
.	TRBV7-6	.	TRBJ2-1	TGTGCCAGCACCCTAATCCGGGGGACCAATGAGCAGTTCTTC	CASTLIRGTNEQFF
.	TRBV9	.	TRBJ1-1	TGTGCCAGCAGCGTAGACGGTGGGAACACTGAAGCTTTCTTT	CASSVDGGNTEAFF
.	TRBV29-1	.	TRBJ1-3	TGCAGCGTTGAAGATCTTCTGGGGGGGCCTGGAAACACCATATATTTT	CSVEDLLGGPGNTIYF
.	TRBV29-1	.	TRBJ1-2	TGCAGCGTGCGAGAACCGAACTATGGCTACACCTTC	CSVREPNYGYTF
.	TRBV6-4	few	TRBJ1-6	TGTGCCAGCAGTCCGACAGCGAGAAATTCACCCCTCCACTTT	CASSPTARNSPLHF
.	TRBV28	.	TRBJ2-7	TGTGCCAGCAGTTTATTCGCGGGGAGCTACGAGCAGTACTTC	CASSLFAGSYEQYF
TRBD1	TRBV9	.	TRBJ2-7	TGTGCCAGCAGCGTAGGGGGGACAGTCAACTACGAGCAGTACTTC	CASSVGGTVNYEQYF
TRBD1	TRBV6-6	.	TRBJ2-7	TGTGCCAGCAGCCCTAGACAGGGATCCTACGAGCAGTACTTC	CASSPRQGSYEQYF